This T cell receptor beta chain was recorded in a study of cytomegalovirus exposure and HLA in healthy donors. Study-wide points: Accurate prediction of most subjects' HLA-A and HLA-B alleles from TCR beta sequences was reported. Later analysis showed most CMV-associated TCR beta chains appearing HLA-restricted. Sequencing depth roughly uniform across donors was assumed in presence/absence analyses.

Germline lookup yields CDR1 MNHEY and CDR2 SVGAGI. There are 13 residues in the CDR3. The V gene lost 6 bases and the J gene lost 6 bases, with 12 bases spanning the gap. Primers included in the PCR were 60 Vbeta and 13 Jbeta primers. Some clones are missing from TCRdb's copy, which holds only in-frame ones; the method was immunoSEQ multiplex PCR. The sample records around 110,000 clones, 60% to 70% being singletons. A remark on this clone: Its target is unknown.

The source material was PBMCs. The chain has TRBV6-5 and TRBJ2-1; perhaps TRBD2 as D (6 bases). This clonotype originated in a woman aged 40 to 50 in good health and CMV-seropositive. Here the CDR3 DNA reads TGTGCCAGCAGCTTAGGAGGGGTCAATGAGCAGTTCTTC. It encodes CASSLGGVNEQFF.